The 18 T cell receptor beta chains below were found in one sample sequenced in a study of blood T cell repertoires in COVID-19. The repertoire was sequenced with immunoSEQ multiplex PCR; TCRdb's copy has only in-frame clones and lacks some. Of tens of thousands of clones listed, around 86% were seen once; the top ten hold 3.8%. The source material was peripheral blood. The receptors come from a man in his sixties with acute or convalescent COVID-19.

This chain uses TRBV7-8 with TRBJ2-7, with 9 bases identical to TRBD2. The V gene end was trimmed by 5 bases and the J gene end by 1 base; junction bases not matched to a gene: 15. CDR1 is SGHVS, CDR2 FQNEAQ, per germline. The CDR3 sequence is 18 residues long. The CDR3 loop is CASSPQGGRGGGSYEQYF. Written as DNA, the CDR3 is TGTGCCAGCAGCCCCCAAGGCGGGAGGGGAGGAGGATCCTACGAGCAGTACTTC.

This clone occurred once. The V and J genes are TRBV6-6 and TRBJ2-7; 12 nucleotides line up with TRBD1. Losses at the gene ends were 6 bases for V and 4 bases for J; bases not matched to a gene: 1. Germline V lookup: CDR1 MNHNY, CDR2 SVGAGI (reference sequence). The CDR3 is 13 residues long. This CDR3 is CASRGQGAYEQYF. The CDR3 nucleotides are TGTGCCAGCAGGGGACAGGGGGCATACGAGCAGTACTTC.

Only a few counts were recorded for this clone. This chain joins TRBV19 and TRBJ2-7; TRBD2 is a possible D gene (6 bases). V was clipped by 1 base and J by 0 bases, with 13 bases between them. CDR1 LNHDA and CDR2 SQIVND come from the germline V gene (reference sequence). This CDR3 is 16 amino acids long. This CDR3 reads CASSIGLATSSYEQYF. The CDR3 coding sequence is TGTGCCAGTAGTATAGGGCTAGCGACGAGCTCCTACGAGCAGTACTTC.

The J gene is TRBJ2-2, the V gene TRBV6-2 or TRBV6-3, with a tentative D call TRBD2 (5 bases). Between the trimmed V and J ends, which lost 0 bases and 7 bases, there was a span of 6 bases. Germline CDR1 reads MNHEY; CDR2 reads SVGEGT. The CDR3 covers 13 residues. As DNA, the CDR3 is TGTGCCAGCAGTTACTCCGGGGTCGGGGAGCTGTTTTTT. This translates into CASSYSGVGELFF.

This chain connects TRBV6-6 to TRBJ2-1, with 8 bases fitting TRBD2. Germline V gene sequence: CDR1 MNHNY, CDR2 SVGAGI (reference sequence). This CDR3 has 20 residues. V lost 6 bases, J lost 1 base, and 20 bases stayed unmatched. CDR3 nucleotides: TGTGCCAGCAGCCCCCATCGGGGGGGAGCGGGGGAGTTTTCCTACAATGAGCAGTTCTTC. This codes for CASSPHRGGAGEFSYNEQFF.

The genes are TRBV3-1 (or the pseudogene TRBV3-2) and TRBJ2-5, with 7 bases fitting TRBD2. V dropped 1 base and J dropped 5; count of bases not matched to a gene: 10. CDR3 length: 16 residues. The V gene's germline CDR1 is LGHDT and CDR2 YNNKEL (reference sequence). The CDR3 loop is CASSQAAGVGGETQYF. In DNA form, the CDR3 reads TGTGCCAGCAGCCAAGCCGCGGGAGTGGGTGGGGAGACCCAGTACTTC.

The chain recombines TRBV5-4 with TRBJ1-4; no firm D call. The CDR3 extends over 15 amino acids. Trimming removed 3 bases from V and 8 bases from J, with 17 bases in between. Germline V lookup: CDR1 SGHNT, CDR2 YYREEE (reference sequence). The CDR3: CASSSPGSRGEKLFF. Here the CDR3 DNA reads TGTGCCAGCAGCTCCCCGGGGAGCCGGGGAGAAAAACTGTTTTTT.

CDR3 DNA: TGTGCCAGTAGTAGTCCAAGGGGGATTGCCTACAATGAGCAGTTCTTC. Translated: CASSSPRGIAYNEQFF. The chain employs TRBV19 and TRBJ2-1; D may be TRBD1 (6 bases). With 4 bases removed from V and 2 bases from J, the gap between germline ends came to 15 bases. The germline V gene encodes CDR1 LNHDA and CDR2 SQIVND (reference sequence). The CDR3 runs 16 residues.

This clone was detected a few times. The gene calls are TRBV5-6 and TRBJ1-4, with D perhaps TRBD1 (6 bases). The V end was cut by 6 bases, the J end by 7 bases, with 19 bases between. The V gene's germline CDR1 is SGHDT and CDR2 YYEEEE. This CDR3 is built from 15 residues. The CDR3 nucleotides read TGTGCCAGCACCCGGACCAGGGGTTACGGTGAAAAACTGTTTTTT. Translation: CASTRTRGYGEKLFF.

This chain connects TRBV7-2 to TRBJ2-7; 8 nucleotides line up with TRBD1. Trimming at V came to 4 bases and at J to 7 bases, leaving 9 bases not matched to a gene. The CDR3 contains 14 residues. CDR1 is SGHTA and CDR2 is FQGNSA in the germline V gene. CDR3 residues: CASSYSGHRGEQYF. The DNA for the CDR3 is TGTGCCAGCAGCTACTCCGGGCACAGGGGGGAGCAGTACTTC. The full variable domain, its missing parts supplied by reference TRBV7-2 and TRBJ2-7, is GAGVSQSPSNKVTEKGKDVELRCDPISGHTALYWYRQSLGQGLEFLIYFQGNSAPDKSGLPSDRFSAERTGGSVSTLTIQRTQQEDSAVYLCASSYSGHRGEQYFGPGTRLTVT.

V is TRBV5-1 and J is TRBJ2-7; a weak D match, TRBD1 (6 bases). Germline assignment: CDR1 SGHRS and CDR2 YFSETQ. V lost 4 bases, J lost 5 bases, and 16 bases lay in between. The CDR3 covers 14 residues. The CDR3 DNA sequence: TGCGCCAGCAGCCAGGGCAGGGGTTTTGACGAGCAGTACTTC. The encoded protein is CASSQGRGFDEQYF.

Concerning this clone itself: This CDR3 is also generated by other DNA sequences in the sample. V gene TRBV6-2 or TRBV6-3 combines with J gene TRBJ1-5, with D uncertain. V was shortened by 2 bases and J by 2 bases, with 7 bases between the two germline ends. Germline CDR1 reads MNHEY; CDR2 reads SVGEGT. The CDR3 covers 14 residues. The DNA of the CDR3 is TGTGCCAGCAGTTACAGCGCGGGCAATCAGCCCCAGCATTTT. Translated, it gives CASSYSAGNQPQHF.

The V call is TRBV30, the J call TRBJ2-4; possibly TRBD1 for D (6 bases). CDR1 is GTSNPN, CDR2 SVGIG, per germline (reference sequence). The CDR3 covers 14 residues. Trimming cost V 3 bases and J 2 bases, with 11 bases left between them. As DNA, the CDR3 is TGTGCCTGGAGCAAAGGGGGTACCAAAAACATTCAGTACTTC. As protein: CAWSKGGTKNIQYF.

This chain connects TRBV7-8 to TRBJ2-7, with TRBD2 as a possible D gene (5 bases). The V and J ends lost 5 bases and 7 bases respectively, with 24 bases between them. This CDR3 has 16 residues. Germline CDR1 and CDR2: SGHVS and FQNEAQ. The CDR3 region is CASSARRRQSVGEQYF. The CDR3 DNA is TGTGCCAGCAGCGCCCGTCGGAGGCAGTCGGTAGGGGAGCAGTACTTC.

The chain combines TRBV5-1 with TRBJ2-1; 7 bases match TRBD1. The trim removed 4 bases at V and 4 bases at J, leaving 8 bases unmatched. Germline loops: CDR1 SGHRS, CDR2 YFSETQ. The CDR3 extends over 15 amino acids. CDR3 bases: TGCGCCAGCAGCAAAGACAGGGCGAGGTACAATGAGCAGTTCTTC. It is translated as CASSKDRARYNEQFF. Supplemented by reference TRBV5-1 and TRBJ2-1, the full variable domain reads KAGVTQTPRYLIKTRGQQVTLSCSPISGHRSVSWYQQTPGQGLQFLFEYFSETQRNKGNFPGRFSGRQFSNSRSEMNVSTLELGDSALYLCASSKDRARYNEQFFGPGTRLTVL.

The V gene is TRBV30, the J gene TRBJ1-1, with no clear D. This CDR3 contains 14 residues. Germline assignment: CDR1 GTSNPN and CDR2 SVGIG (reference sequence). V lost 0 bases, J lost 0 bases, and 8 bases lay in between. The chain's CDR3 is CAWSVYSLNTEAFF. The CDR3 nucleotides are TGTGCCTGGAGTGTATACAGTCTGAACACTGAAGCTTTCTTT.

The chain carries TRBV5-4 and TRBJ2-3; 8 positions agree with TRBD1. The V and J ends lost 0 bases and 2 bases, in that order; junction bases with no gene match: 5. The CDR3 consists of 16 residues. Germline CDR1 is SGHNT and CDR2 is YYREEE (reference sequence). The CDR3 DNA is TGTGCCAGCAGCTTGGCAAGGACAGGGTACACAGATACGCAGTATTTT. Residues: CASSLARTGYTDTQYF.

The DNA of the CDR3 is TGTGCCAGCAGCGCCGAACAGGGGTACACAGATACGCAGTATTTT. It yields the protein CASSAEQGYTDTQYF. This chain joins TRBV9 and TRBJ2-3; 7 bases are shared with TRBD1. Germline V gene lookup returns CDR1 SGDLS and CDR2 YYNGEE. Trimming cost V 3 bases and J 2 bases; bases outside gene matches: 6. This CDR3 is 15 amino acids long.